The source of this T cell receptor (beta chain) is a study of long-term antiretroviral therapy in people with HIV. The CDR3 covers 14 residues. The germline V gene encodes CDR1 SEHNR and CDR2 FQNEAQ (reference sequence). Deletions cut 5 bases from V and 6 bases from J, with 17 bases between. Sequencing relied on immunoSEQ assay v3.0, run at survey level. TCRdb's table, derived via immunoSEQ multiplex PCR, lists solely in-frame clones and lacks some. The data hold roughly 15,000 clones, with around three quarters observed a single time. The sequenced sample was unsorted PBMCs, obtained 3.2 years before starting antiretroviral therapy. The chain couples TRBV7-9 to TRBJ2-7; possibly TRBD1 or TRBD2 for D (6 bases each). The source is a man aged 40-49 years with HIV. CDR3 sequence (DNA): TGTGCCAGCAGCCGGGGGCAGCTCCGGGGCGAGCAGTACTTC. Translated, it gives CASSRGQLRGEQYF.